This TCR beta chain came from a study of T-cell reconstitution after alpha-beta-depleted transplantation in children. Remarks on this clonotype: Antigen unknown.

Unique molecular identifiers were incorporated when the TCRbeta library was constructed. TCRdb called the PCR reads again in MiXCR, with one record for every CDR3 protein. The sample has hundreds of thousands of distinct CDR3 sequences, 10% to 15% seen once; the top ten hold approximately 2%. Findings and limits, study-wide: At one year after transplant, newly produced T cells mostly accounted for T-cell counts and diversity. There were reportedly several hundred expanded graft clones from which alpha-beta T cells came about two months after transplant. From surviving recipient T cells and thymic progenitors came the high day-60 TCRbeta diversity observed in some patients.

Germline-derived CDR1 and CDR2 are SGHTA and FQGTGA. Trimming cost V 5 bases and J 4 bases; bases outside gene matches: 11. The CDR3 has 16 amino acids. This specimen consisted of PBMCs, mostly from graft donor cells, obtained 360 days after TCRalphabeta/CD19-depleted stem cell transplant. This TCR derives from a male patient between 5 and 17 years old who had a stem cell transplant for acute myeloid leukemia, so the T cells may come from the graft donor. The rearrangement joins TRBV7-3 to TRBJ2-1; 7 bases are shared with TRBD2. The CDR3 sequence: CASSPLPTGGYNEQFF. In nucleotides, the CDR3 is TGTGCCAGCAGCCCGTTGCCTACGGGAGGTTACAATGAGCAGTTCTTC.